This T cell receptor beta chain was recovered during a study of T cell responses to AZD1222 COVID-19 vaccine. CDR1 and CDR2 (germline): SEHNR, FQNEAQ (reference sequence). This CDR3 spans 12 amino acids. V was shortened by 8 bases and J by 4 bases, with 9 bases between the two germline ends. Sequencing used immunoSEQ multiplex PCR; TCRdb keeps in-frame clones, though not all of them. Here the sample spans over 150,000 clones, 94% being singletons. Study results and caveats: Reports say nearly half of spike-specific TCRs go after unmutated variant regions. White British ancestry dominated among donors, who included more females, and clonal diversity was possibly underestimated. The number of AZD1222 recipients seropositive at baseline was only five to seven.

Pooling covered second doses at about 4 or about 12 weeks. A note on this clone: The antigen is unknown.

V and J are TRBV7-9 and TRBJ2-1; D gene ambiguous. Sequences were derived from peripheral blood, sampled 28 days after the second AZD1222 dose. The sequence came from an adult who received the AZD1222 COVID-19 vaccine. CDR3 coding DNA: TGTGCCAGCCGAGGAGTGTACAATGAGCAGTTCTTC. Protein sequence: CASRGVYNEQFF.